Presented here are 16 T cell receptor beta chains from one specimen sequenced in a study of blood T cell repertoires in COVID-19. The protocol was immunoSEQ multiplex PCR, while the TCRdb copy is restricted to in-frame clones and leaves out a portion. The sample contains 150,000 to 200,000 clones, 84% of which appear only once. The source material was peripheral blood. The receptors were gathered from an elderly woman with acute or convalescent COVID-19.

The genes are TRBV11-3 and TRBJ2-1; D may be TRBD1 (6 bases). V dropped 6 bases and J dropped 3 bases, with 21 bases sitting between them. CDR3 size: 17 residues. Germline CDR1 SGHNT, CDR2 YENEEA. The CDR3 nucleotides are TGTGCCAGCAGTCAAACCAGGGGTCGGGCCCACTACAATGAGCAGTTCTTC. It codes for CASSQTRGRAHYNEQFF.

About this clone itself: Other DNA sequences in this sample translate to the same CDR3. V usage is TRBV5-1 and J usage is TRBJ1-4; 10 bases map to TRBD1. The CDR3 spans 14 residues. After removal of 3 bases from V and 5 bases from J, the junction contained 1 base not matched to a gene. The germline V gene encodes CDR1 SGHRS and CDR2 YFSETQ. The CDR3 nucleotides read TGCGCCAGCAGCTCGGACAGGGGGAATGAAAAACTGTTTTTT. Residues: CASSSDRGNEKLFF. The full variable domain, in which reference TRBV5-1 and TRBJ1-4 provide the parts outside the CDR3, is KAGVTQTPRYLIKTRGQQVTLSCSPISGHRSVSWYQQTPGQGLQFLFEYFSETQRNKGNFPGRFSGRQFSNSRSEMNVSTLELGDSALYLCASSSDRGNEKLFFGSGTQLSVL.

Concerning this clone itself: The same CDR3 arises from other DNA sequences in this sample as well. The V gene is TRBV18, the J gene TRBJ1-5; D call uncertain. The CDR3 runs to 15 residues. Trimming cost V 3 bases and J 1 base, with 10 bases left between them. Per the germline V gene, CDR1 is KGHSH and CDR2 is LQKENI. Written as DNA, the CDR3 is TGTGCCAGCTCACCCCCTGGGAGAAGCAATCAGCCCCAGCATTTT. This codes for CASSPPGRSNQPQHF.

The J gene is TRBJ2-7, the V gene TRBV2; 9 nucleotides line up with TRBD1. V shed 6 bases and J 0 bases; nucleotides not matched to a gene: 3. This CDR3 spans 14 amino acids. In germline, CDR1 is SNHLY, CDR2 FYNNEI. CDR3 loop: CASRNRGHSYEQYF. The CDR3, as DNA: TGTGCCAGCAGAAACAGGGGGCACTCCTACGAGCAGTACTTC.

V is TRBV7-9 and J is TRBJ2-2; perhaps TRBD1 as D (5 bases). Germline CDR1 is SEHNR and CDR2 is FQNEAQ (reference sequence). Trimming took 3 bases from V and 5 from J, leaving 7 bases between them. This CDR3 comprises 13 residues. CDR3 nucleotide sequence: TGTGCCAGCAGCTTCCAGGGAACCGGGGAGCTGTTTTTT. Translated, it gives CASSFQGTGELFF. Full variable domain (outside the CDR3, taken from reference TRBV7-9 and TRBJ2-2): DTGVSQNPRHKITKRGQNVTFRCDPISEHNRLYWYRQTLGQGPEFLTYFQNEAQLEKSRLLSDRFSAERPKGSFSTLEIQRTEQGDSAMYLCASSFQGTGELFFGEGSRLTVL.

The CDR3 nucleotides read TGTGCCAGCATGTCTTGGGGACAGGGGGCATCTGGGGCCAACGTCCTGACTTTC. This sequence encodes CASMSWGQGASGANVLTF. The rearrangement links TRBV28 to TRBJ2-6, with 12 bases fitting TRBD1. Germline V gene lookup returns CDR1 MDHEN and CDR2 SYDVKM. After removal of 7 bases from V and 1 base from J, the junction contained 8 bases not matched to a gene. This CDR3 is 18 amino acids long.

The rearrangement uses TRBV19 and TRBJ1-1; D ambiguous. Germline CDR1 and CDR2: LNHDA and SQIVND (reference sequence). The CDR3 sequence is 12 residues long. V was shortened by 2 bases and J by 10 bases, with 11 bases between the two germline ends. The CDR3 sequence: CASSISGNGAFF. The DNA for the CDR3 is TGTGCCAGTAGTATATCGGGGAATGGAGCTTTCTTT.

The chain is built from TRBV2 and TRBJ2-7; TRBD2 agrees at 9 bases. The CDR3 is 18 residues long. Germline V gene data show CDR1 as SNHLY and CDR2 as FYNNEI. V lost 1 base, J lost 2 bases, and 12 bases stayed unmatched. The CDR3 region is CASSEVMLAGYRAYEQYF. CDR3 in DNA: TGTGCCAGCAGTGAAGTGATGCTAGCGGGGTATAGGGCCTACGAGCAGTACTTC.

The chain has TRBV30 and TRBJ2-7; 7 nucleotides line up with TRBD2. The CDR3 is made up of 14 amino acids. The V and J ends lost 4 bases and 9 bases, in that order; junction bases with no gene match: 15. CDR1 and CDR2 (germline): GTSNPN, SVGIG (reference sequence). The CDR3 region has the DNA TGTGCCTGGAACCAGAAAGCGGGGCGCCCTCGGCAGTACTTC. Protein: CAWNQKAGRPRQYF.

This rearrangement joins TRBV28 to TRBJ1-4; possibly TRBD1 for D (5 bases). The CDR3 extends over 14 amino acids. V dropped 3 bases and J dropped 8 bases, with 13 bases sitting between them. Germline values: CDR1 MDHEN, CDR2 SYDVKM. CDR3 nucleotides: TGTGCCAGCAGTTTTTCAGGGCCGAGGGAAAAACTGTTTTTT. This translates into CASSFSGPREKLFF.

The chain links TRBV11-2 to TRBJ2-1, with unresolved D. CDR1 and CDR2 from the germline V gene are SGHAT and FQNNGV. Trimming took 1 base from V and 8 from J, leaving 9 bases between them. The CDR3 is made up of 13 amino acids. CDR3 protein: CASSLVAGYEQFF. The CDR3 nucleotides read TGTGCCAGCAGCTTAGTCGCAGGCTATGAGCAGTTCTTC.

The CDR3 is CASGLYSGNEQFF. In nucleotides, the CDR3 is TGTGCCAGCGGCCTTTATAGCGGGAATGAGCAGTTCTTC. The gene calls are TRBV7-9 and TRBJ2-1; 7 bases fit TRBD2. V trimming: 8 bases; J trimming: 7 bases; junction bases outside the gene matches: 8. CDR3 size: 13 residues. The V gene's germline CDR1 is SEHNR and CDR2 FQNEAQ (reference sequence).

On this clone: This CDR3 is also generated by other DNA sequences in the sample. The rearrangement joins TRBV4-2 to TRBJ1-3, with 10 bases lining up with TRBD1. The germline V gene has CDR1 LGHNA and CDR2 YNFKEQ. The CDR3 loop spans 15 amino acids. Trimming removed 3 bases from V and 3 bases from J; junction bases left unmatched: 2. The CDR3 spells CASSQGQGSGNTIYF. CDR3 sequence (DNA): TGTGCCAGCAGCCAGGGACAGGGGAGTGGAAACACCATATATTTT.

V gene TRBV5-4 combines with J gene TRBJ2-1, with a tentative D call TRBD1 (6 bases). This CDR3 is built from 16 residues. Trimming shortened V by 5 bases and J by 10 bases, and 25 bases separated the two germline ends. Germline V gene lookup returns CDR1 SGHNT and CDR2 YYREEE (reference sequence). In nucleotides, the CDR3 is TGTGCCAGCAGACCCGACAGGTCCCTCTTCGGATCGGAGCAGTTCTTC. It specifies CASRPDRSLFGSEQFF. Filled out from reference TRBV5-4 and TRBJ2-1, the complete variable domain reads ETGVTQSPTHLIKTRGQQVTLRCSSQSGHNTVSWYQQALGQGPQFIFQYYREEENGRGNFPPRFSGLQFPNYSSELNVNALELDDSALYLCASRPDRSLFGSEQFFGPGTRLTVL.

The rearrangement joins TRBV3-1 (or the pseudogene TRBV3-2) to TRBJ2-2; 7 nucleotides line up with TRBD1. The CDR3 spans 15 residues. In germline, CDR1 is LGHDT, CDR2 YNNKEL (reference sequence). After removal of 5 bases from V and 0 bases from J, the junction contained 3 bases not matched to a gene. The CDR3 spells CASSTGTANTGELFF. As DNA, the CDR3 is TGTGCCAGCAGCACCGGGACAGCGAACACCGGGGAGCTGTTTTTT.

CDR3 coding DNA: TGTGCCATCAGTCTAGGGGGCGATCAGCCCCAGCATTTT. Residues: CAISLGGDQPQHF. The rearrangement links TRBV10-3 to TRBJ1-5; 7 bases are a match to TRBD1. The CDR3 covers 13 residues. Germline V gene lookup returns CDR1 ENHRY and CDR2 SYGVKD. Trimming cost V 5 bases and J 5 bases; bases outside gene matches: 3.